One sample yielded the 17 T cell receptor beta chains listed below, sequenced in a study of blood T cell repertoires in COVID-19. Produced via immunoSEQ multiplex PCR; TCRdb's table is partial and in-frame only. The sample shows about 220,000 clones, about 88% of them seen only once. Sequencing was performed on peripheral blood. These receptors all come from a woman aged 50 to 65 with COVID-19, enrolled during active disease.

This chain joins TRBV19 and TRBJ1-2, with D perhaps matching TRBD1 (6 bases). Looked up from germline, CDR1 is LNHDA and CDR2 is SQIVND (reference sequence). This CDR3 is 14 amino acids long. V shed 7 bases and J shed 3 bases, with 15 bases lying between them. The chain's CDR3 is CASTPSPGDYGYTF. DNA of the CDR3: TGTGCCAGTACCCCATCGCCAGGGGACTATGGCTACACCTTC.

The CDR3 sequence is CASSRDRAGNTIYF. The CDR3 DNA is TGTGCCAGCAGCAGGGACAGGGCTGGAAACACCATATATTTT. The chain uses TRBV5-6 and TRBJ1-3; TRBD1 matches 9 bases. Unmatched junction bases numbered 1, after V lost 4 bases and J lost 2 bases. Germline CDR1 SGHDT, CDR2 YYEEEE. The CDR3 consists of 14 residues.

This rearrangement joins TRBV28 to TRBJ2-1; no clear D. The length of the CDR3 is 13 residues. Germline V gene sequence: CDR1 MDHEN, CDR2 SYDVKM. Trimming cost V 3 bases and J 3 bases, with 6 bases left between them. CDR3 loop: CASSFSSYNEQFF. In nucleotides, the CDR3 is TGTGCCAGCAGTTTCTCTAGCTACAATGAGCAGTTCTTC.

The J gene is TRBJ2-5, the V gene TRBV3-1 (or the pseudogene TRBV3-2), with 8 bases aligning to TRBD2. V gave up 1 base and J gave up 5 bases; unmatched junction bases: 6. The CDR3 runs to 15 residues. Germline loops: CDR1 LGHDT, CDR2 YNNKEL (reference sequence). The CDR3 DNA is TGTGCCAGCAGCCAAGGAGCGGGGGCCCGGGAGACCCAGTACTTC. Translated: CASSQGAGARETQYF.

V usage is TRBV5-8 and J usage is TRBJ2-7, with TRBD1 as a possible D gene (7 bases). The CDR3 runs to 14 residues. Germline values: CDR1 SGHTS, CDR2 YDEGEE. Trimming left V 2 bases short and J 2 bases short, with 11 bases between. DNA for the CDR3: TGTGCCAGCAGCTTTTTCAGGGGGGCCTACGAGCAGTACGTC. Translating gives CASSFFRGAYEQYV.

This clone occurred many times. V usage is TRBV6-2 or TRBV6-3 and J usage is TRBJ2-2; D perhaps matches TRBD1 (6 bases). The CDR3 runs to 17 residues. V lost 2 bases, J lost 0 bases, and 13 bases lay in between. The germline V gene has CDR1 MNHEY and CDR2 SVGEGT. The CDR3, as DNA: TGTGCCAGCAGTTACCGGGCAGGGGCCTCGAACACCGGGGAGCTGTTTTTT. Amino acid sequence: CASSYRAGASNTGELFF.

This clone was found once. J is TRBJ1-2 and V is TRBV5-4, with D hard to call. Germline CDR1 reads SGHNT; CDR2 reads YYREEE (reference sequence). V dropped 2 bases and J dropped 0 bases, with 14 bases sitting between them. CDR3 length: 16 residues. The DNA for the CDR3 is TGTGCCAGCAGCTTCGGGAGCTCTTTCACTAACTATGGCTACACCTTC. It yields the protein CASSFGSSFTNYGYTF.

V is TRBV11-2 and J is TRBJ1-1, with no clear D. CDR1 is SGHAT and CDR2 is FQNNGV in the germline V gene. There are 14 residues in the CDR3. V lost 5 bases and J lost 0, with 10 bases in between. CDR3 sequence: CASSPGTMNTEAFF. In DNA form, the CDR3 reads TGTGCCAGCAGCCCCGGCACTATGAACACTGAAGCTTTCTTT.

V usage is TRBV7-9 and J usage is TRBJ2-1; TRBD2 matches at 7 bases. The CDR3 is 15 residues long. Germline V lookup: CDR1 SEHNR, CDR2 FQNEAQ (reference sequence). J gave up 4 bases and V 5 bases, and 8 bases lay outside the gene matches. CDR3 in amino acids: CASSLSGVIYNEQFF. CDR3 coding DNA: TGTGCCAGCAGCCTCAGCGGGGTCATTTACAATGAGCAGTTCTTC.

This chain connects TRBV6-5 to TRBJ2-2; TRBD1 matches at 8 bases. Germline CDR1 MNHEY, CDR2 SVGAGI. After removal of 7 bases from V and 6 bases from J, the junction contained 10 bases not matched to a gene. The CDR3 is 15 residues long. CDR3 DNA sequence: TGTGCCAGCACCCCCGGACAGGGAGGAGCCGGGGAGCTGTTTTTT. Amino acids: CASTPGQGGAGELFF.

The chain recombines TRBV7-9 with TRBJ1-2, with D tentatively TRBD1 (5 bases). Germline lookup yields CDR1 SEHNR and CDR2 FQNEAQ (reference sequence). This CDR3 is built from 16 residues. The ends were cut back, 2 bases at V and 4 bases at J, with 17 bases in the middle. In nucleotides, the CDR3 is TGTGCCAGCAGCTTACAAGAAAAAAAGGGGATCTATGGCTACACCTTC. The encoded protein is CASSLQEKKGIYGYTF.

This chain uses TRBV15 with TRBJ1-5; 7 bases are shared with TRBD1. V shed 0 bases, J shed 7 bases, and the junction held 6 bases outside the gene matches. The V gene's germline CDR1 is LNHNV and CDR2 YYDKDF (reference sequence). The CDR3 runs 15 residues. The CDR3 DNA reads TGTGCCACCAGCAGAGACAGGGGGTGGAGACAGCCCCAGCATTTT. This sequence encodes CATSRDRGWRQPQHF.

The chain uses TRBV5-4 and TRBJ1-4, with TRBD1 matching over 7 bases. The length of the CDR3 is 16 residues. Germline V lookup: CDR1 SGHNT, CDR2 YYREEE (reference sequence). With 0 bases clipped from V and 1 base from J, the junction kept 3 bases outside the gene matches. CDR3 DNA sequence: TGTGCCAGCAGCTTGGACAGGGGTTTAACTAATGAAAAACTGTTTTTT. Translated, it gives CASSLDRGLTNEKLFF.

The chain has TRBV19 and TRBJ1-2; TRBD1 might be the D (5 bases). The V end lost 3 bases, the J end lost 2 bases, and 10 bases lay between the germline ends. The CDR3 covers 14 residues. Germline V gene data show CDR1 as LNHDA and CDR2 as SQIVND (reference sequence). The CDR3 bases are TGTGCCAGTAGTATCCCCGACAGAAACTATGGCTACACCTTC. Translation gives CASSIPDRNYGYTF.

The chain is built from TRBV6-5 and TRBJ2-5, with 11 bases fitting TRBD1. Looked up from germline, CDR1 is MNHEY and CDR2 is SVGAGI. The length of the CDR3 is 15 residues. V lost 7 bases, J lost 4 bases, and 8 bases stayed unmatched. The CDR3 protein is CASTTGTGGGETQYF. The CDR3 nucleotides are TGTGCCAGCACTACGGGGACAGGGGGAGGAGAGACCCAGTACTTC.

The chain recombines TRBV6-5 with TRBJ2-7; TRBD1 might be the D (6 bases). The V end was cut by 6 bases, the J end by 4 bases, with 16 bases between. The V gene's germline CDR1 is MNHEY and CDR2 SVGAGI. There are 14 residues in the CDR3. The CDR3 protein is CASSPQGRGYEQYV. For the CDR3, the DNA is TGTGCCAGCAGCCCCCAGGGGAGAGGTTACGAGCAGTACGTC.

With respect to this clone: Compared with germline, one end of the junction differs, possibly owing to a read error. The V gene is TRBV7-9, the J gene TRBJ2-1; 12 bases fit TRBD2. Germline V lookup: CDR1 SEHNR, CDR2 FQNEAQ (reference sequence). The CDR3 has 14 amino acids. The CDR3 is CASSLGLAGSEQFF. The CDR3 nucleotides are TGTGCCAGCAGTTTAGGACTAGCGGGGTCTGAGCAGTTCTTC. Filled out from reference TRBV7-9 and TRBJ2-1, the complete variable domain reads DTGVSQNPRHKITKRGQNVTFRCDPISEHNRLYWYRQTLGQGPEFLTYFQNEAQLEKSRLLSDRFSAERPKGSFSTLEIQRTEQGDSAMYLCASSLGLAGSEQFFGPGTRLTVL.